The rows below give T cell receptor beta chains drawn from one sample of a study of cytomegalovirus exposure and HLA in healthy donors. TCRdb's copy holds only in-frame clones and misses some; the assay was immunoSEQ multiplex PCR. The sample has roughly 120,000 clones, around 77% seen once; the top ten hold about 5.4%. Sequencing was carried out using PBMCs. The receptors stem from a woman aged 25 to 39 in good health and CMV-seropositive. CDR3s include the opening cysteine and the closing phenylalanine or tryptophan. D genes are given only for firm matches. Size is stated for part of the rows, as once, few or many counts, or as a class when the clone is expanded.

abundance	d_gene	v_gene	j_gene	CDR3aa	CDR3nt
NA	TRBD2	TRBV5-6	TRBJ2-5	CASSVPGTSTAQETQYF	TGTGCCAGCAGCGTTCCCGGGACTAGCACTGCTCAAGAGACCCAGTACTTC
NA	TRBD1	TRBV2	TRBJ1-2	CASSQGQGDGYTF	TGTGCCAGCAGCCAGGGACAGGGCGATGGCTACACCTTC
NA	TRBD1	TRBV7-3	TRBJ2-1	CASSRYLLRQGAEYNEQFF	TGTGCCAGCAGCCGTTACCTCTTGAGACAGGGGGCTGAATACAATGAGCAGTTCTTC
few	NA	TRBV29-1	TRBJ1-2	CSVETDEPGYTF	TGCAGCGTTGAAACAGATGAACCTGGCTACACCTTC
NA	NA	TRBV7-2	TRBJ1-4	CASSLGGWGRNNEKLFF	TGTGCCAGCAGCTTAGGAGGATGGGGCCGCAATAATGAAAAACTGTTTTTT
NA	NA	TRBV30	TRBJ2-6	CAWSRDTLSGANVLTF	TGTGCCTGGAGTCGGGACACTCTCTCTGGGGCCAACGTCCTGACTTTC
few	NA	TRBV5-1	TRBJ1-1	CASTFTGTEAFF	TGCGCCAGCACCTTCACGGGAACTGAAGCTTTCTTT
NA	NA	TRBV9	TRBJ1-2	CASRGTGSYGYTF	TGTGCCAGTAGGGGTACAGGGAGCTATGGCTACACCTTC
NA	TRBD1	TRBV5-1	TRBJ2-3	CASSRGQGNTDTQYF	TGCGCCAGCAGCCGGGGACAGGGGAACACAGATACGCAGTATTTT
NA	NA	TRBV6-5	TRBJ2-7	CASSYSEGTYEQYF	TGTGCCAGCAGTTACTCGGAGGGGACCTACGAGCAGTACTTC
NA	TRBD2	TRBV7-3	TRBJ2-1	CASSFLPGWGEGWDEQFF	TGTGCCAGCAGCTTCCTCCCGGGGTGGGGGGAGGGCTGGGATGAGCAGTTCTTC
NA	NA	TRBV2	TRBJ1-2	CASSEGTDFYGYTF	TGTGCCAGCAGTGAAGGGACAGACTTCTATGGCTACACCTTC
NA	NA	TRBV5-1	TRBJ2-7	CASSRTDVVAEQYF	TGCGCCAGCAGCCGGACAGACGTCGTAGCCGAGCAGTACTTC